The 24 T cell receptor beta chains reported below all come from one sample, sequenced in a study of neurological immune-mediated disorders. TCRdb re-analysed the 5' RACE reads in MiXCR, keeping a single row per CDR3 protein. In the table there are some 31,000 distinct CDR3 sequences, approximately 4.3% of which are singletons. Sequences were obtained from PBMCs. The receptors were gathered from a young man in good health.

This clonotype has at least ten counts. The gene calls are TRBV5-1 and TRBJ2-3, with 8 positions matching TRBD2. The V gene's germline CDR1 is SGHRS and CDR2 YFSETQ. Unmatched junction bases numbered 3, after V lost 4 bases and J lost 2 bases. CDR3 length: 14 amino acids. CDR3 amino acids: CASSTRGATDTQYF. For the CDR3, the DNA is TGCGCCAGCAGCACGCGGGGGGCCACAGATACGCAGTATTTT.

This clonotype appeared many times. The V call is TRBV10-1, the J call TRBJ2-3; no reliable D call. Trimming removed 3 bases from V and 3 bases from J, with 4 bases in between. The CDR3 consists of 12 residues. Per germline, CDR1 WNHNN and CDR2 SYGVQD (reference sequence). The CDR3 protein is CASSDSTDTQYF. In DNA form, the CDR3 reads TGCGCCAGCAGTGACAGTACAGATACGCAGTATTTT.

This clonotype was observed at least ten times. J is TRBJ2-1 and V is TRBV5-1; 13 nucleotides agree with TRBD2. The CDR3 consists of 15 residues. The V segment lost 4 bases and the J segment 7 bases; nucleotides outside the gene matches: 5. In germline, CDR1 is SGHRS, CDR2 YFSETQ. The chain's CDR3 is CASSVTSGGANEQFF. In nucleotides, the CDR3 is TGCGCCAGCAGCGTTACTAGCGGGGGGGCAAATGAGCAGTTCTTC.

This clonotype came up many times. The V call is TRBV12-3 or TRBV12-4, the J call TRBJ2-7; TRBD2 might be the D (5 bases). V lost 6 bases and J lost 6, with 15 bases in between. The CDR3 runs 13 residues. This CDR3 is CASRSGSWGEQYF. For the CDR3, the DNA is TGTGCCAGCAGGTCTGGGAGCTGGGGCGAGCAGTACTTC.

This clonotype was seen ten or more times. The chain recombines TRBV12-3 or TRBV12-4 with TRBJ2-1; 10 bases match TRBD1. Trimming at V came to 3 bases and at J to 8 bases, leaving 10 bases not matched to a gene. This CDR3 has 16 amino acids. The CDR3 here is CASSFPGTGAFDEQFF. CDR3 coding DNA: TGTGCCAGCAGTTTTCCCGGGACAGGGGCCTTCGATGAGCAGTTCTTC.

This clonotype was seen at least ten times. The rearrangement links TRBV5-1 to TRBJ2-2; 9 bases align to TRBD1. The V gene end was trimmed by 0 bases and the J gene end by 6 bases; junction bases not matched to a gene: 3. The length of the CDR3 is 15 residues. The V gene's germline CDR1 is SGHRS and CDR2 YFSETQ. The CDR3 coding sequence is TGCGCCAGCAGCTTGGCGGGACAGGGAGCCGGGGAGCTGTTTTTT. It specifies CASSLAGQGAGELFF. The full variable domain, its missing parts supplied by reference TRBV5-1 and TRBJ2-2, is KAGVTQTPRYLIKTRGQQVTLSCSPISGHRSVSWYQQTPGQGLQFLFEYFSETQRNKGNFPGRFSGRQFSNSRSEMNVSTLELGDSALYLCASSLAGQGAGELFFGEGSRLTVL.

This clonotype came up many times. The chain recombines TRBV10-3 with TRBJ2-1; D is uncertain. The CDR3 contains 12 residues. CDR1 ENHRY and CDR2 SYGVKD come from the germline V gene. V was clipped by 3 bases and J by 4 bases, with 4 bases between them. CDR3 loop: CAISELYNEQFF. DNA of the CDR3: TGTGCCATCAGTGAACTATACAATGAGCAGTTCTTC.

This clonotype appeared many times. This chain's CDR3 is CASSGHRGGQPQHF. Here the CDR3 DNA reads TGTGCCAGCAGCGGACACAGGGGCGGTCAGCCCCAGCATTTT. This chain connects TRBV7-2 to TRBJ1-5, with 7 bases fitting TRBD1. CDR1 and CDR2 from the germline V gene are SGHTA and FQGNSA. The CDR3 loop spans 14 amino acids. After removal of 5 bases from V and 6 bases from J, the junction contained 7 bases not matched to a gene.

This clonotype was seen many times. The CDR3 DNA follows: TGTGCCCACAGGGATGGCACAGATACGCAGTATTTT. Translating gives CAHRDGTDTQYF. This chain joins TRBV21-1 and TRBJ2-3; the table's D call TRBD1 went unverified against the DNA. TRBV21-1 is tagged as a pseudogene. CDR3 size: 12 residues.

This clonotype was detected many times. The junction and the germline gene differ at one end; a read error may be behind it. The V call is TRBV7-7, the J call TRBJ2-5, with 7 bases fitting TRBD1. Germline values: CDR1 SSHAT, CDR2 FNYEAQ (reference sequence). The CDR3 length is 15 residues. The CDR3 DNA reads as TGTGCTAGCAGCTTAGGAAGGGGGCAGATGGAGACCCAGTACTTC. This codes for CASSLGRGQMETQYF.

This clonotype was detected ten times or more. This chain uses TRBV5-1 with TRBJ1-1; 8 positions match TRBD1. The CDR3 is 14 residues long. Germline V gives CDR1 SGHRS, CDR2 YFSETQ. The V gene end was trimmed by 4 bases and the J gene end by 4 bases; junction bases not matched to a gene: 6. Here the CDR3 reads CASSPPTGGTEAFF. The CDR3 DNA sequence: TGCGCCAGCAGCCCCCCCACAGGGGGCACTGAAGCTTTCTTT.

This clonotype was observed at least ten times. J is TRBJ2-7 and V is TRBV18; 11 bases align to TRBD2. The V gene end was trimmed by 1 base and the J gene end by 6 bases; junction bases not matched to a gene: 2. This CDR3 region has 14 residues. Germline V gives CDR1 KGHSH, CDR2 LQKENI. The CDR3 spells CASSPRSGGAEQYF. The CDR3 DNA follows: TGTGCCAGCTCACCACGTAGCGGGGGGGCCGAGCAGTACTTC.

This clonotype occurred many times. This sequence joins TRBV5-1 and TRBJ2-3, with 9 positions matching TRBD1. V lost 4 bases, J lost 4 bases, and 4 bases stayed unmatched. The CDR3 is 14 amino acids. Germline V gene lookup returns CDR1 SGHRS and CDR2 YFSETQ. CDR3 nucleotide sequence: TGCGCCAGCAGCAGACAGGGGGAAGCAGATACGCAGTATTTT. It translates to CASSRQGEADTQYF.

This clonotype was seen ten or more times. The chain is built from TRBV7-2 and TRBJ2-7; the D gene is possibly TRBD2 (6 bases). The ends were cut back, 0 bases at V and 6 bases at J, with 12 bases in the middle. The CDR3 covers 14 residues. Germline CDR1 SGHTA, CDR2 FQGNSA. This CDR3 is CASSLARLVAEQYF. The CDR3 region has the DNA TGTGCCAGCAGCTTAGCCCGACTAGTCGCCGAGCAGTACTTC.

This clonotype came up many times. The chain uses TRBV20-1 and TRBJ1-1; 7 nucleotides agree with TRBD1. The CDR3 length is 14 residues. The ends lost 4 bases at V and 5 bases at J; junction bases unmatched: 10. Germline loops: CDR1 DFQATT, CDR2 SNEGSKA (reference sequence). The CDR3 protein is CSAIRGGIRTEAFF. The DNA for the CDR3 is TGCAGTGCTATCAGGGGGGGCATACGGACTGAAGCTTTCTTT.

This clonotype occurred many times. CDR3 amino acids: CASSQYRGTGELFF. In nucleotides, the CDR3 is TGCGCCAGCAGCCAGTACAGGGGCACCGGGGAGCTGTTTTTT. The chain recombines TRBV4-3 with TRBJ2-2, with 7 bases matching TRBD1. Looked up from germline, CDR1 is LGHNA and CDR2 is YSLEER. J lost 4 bases, V lost 3 bases, and 2 bases had no gene match. The CDR3 is made up of 14 amino acids.

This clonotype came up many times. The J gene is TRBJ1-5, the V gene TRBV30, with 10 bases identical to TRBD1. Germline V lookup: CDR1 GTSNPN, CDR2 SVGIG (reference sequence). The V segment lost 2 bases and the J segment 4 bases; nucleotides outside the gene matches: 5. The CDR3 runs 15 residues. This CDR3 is CAWSTPGQGNQPQHF. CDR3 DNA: TGTGCCTGGAGTACACCGGGACAGGGGAATCAGCCCCAGCATTTT.

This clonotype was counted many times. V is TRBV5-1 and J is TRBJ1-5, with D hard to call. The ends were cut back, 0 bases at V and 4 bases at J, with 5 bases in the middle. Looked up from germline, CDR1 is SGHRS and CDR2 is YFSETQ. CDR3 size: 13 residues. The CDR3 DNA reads TGCGCCAGCAGCTTGGGTCCGAATCAGCCCCAGCATTTT. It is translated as CASSLGPNQPQHF.

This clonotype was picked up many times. CDR3: CASSFGGGDTGELFF. The DNA for the CDR3 is TGCGCCAGCAGCTTTGGAGGGGGCGACACCGGGGAGCTGTTTTTT. The V and J genes are TRBV5-1 and TRBJ2-2, with D perhaps TRBD1 (7 bases). V gave up 2 bases and J gave up 3 bases, with 11 bases separating them. Germline V gene lookup returns CDR1 SGHRS and CDR2 YFSETQ. This CDR3 region has 15 residues.

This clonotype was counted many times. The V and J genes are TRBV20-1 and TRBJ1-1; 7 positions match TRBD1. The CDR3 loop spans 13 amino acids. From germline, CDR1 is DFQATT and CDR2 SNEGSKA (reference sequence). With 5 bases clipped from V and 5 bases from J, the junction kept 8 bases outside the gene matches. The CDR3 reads CSAEIRTGTEAFF. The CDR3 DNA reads TGCAGTGCTGAAATCCGGACAGGAACTGAAGCTTTCTTT.

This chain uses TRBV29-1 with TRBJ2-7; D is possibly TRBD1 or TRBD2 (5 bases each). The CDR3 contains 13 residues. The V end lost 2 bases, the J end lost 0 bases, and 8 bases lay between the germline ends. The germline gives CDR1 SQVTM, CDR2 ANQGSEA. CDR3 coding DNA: TGCAGCGTTGAATCGGGGCACTCCTACGAGCAGTACTTC. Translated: CSVESGHSYEQYF.

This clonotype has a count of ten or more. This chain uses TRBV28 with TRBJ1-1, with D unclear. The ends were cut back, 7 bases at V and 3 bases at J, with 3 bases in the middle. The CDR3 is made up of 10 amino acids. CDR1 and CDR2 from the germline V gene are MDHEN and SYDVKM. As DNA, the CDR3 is TGTGCCAGCAAGGACACTGAAGCTTTCTTT. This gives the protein CASKDTEAFF.

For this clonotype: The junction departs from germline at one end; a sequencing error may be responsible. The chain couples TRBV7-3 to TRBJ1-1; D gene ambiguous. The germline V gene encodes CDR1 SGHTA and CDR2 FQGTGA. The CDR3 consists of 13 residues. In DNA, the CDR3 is TGTGTCAGCAGCCAAAGGGAGGACACTGAAGCTTTCTTT. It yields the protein CVSSQREDTEAFF.

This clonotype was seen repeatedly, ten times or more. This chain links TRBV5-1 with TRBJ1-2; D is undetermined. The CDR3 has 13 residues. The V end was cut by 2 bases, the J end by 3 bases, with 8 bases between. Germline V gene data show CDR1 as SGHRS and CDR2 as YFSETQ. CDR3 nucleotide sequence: TGCGCCAGCAGCTTCTCCGAGTACTATGGCTACACCTTC. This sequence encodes CASSFSEYYGYTF.